A selection of T cell receptor beta chains follows, all from one sample in a study of CD8 T cell repertoires and HIV-1 epitope variants. Only in-frame clones appear in the TCRdb table, and some are missing; sequencing was by immunoSEQ multiplex PCR. The sample lists about 4,900 clones, approximately 66% occurring once. These receptors are not linked to any known antigen. The specimen sequenced was cultured CD8+ T cells derived from PBMCs. The receptors here all came from a male donor with HIV. Each CDR3 is given with its conserved first and last residue. D genes are given only for firm matches. Some rows mark clone size as missing; the rest say once, few, many or name a class of expanded clone.

V,J,D,size,CDR3,DNA
TRBV5-1,TRBJ2-7,TRBD1,few,CASSDGDRAHEQYF,TGCGCCAGCAGCGACGGAGACAGGGCCCACGAGCAGTACTTC
TRBV5-1,TRBJ2-7,NA,few,CASSLYAGGYEQYF,TGCGCCAGCAGCTTGTATGCCGGGGGCTACGAGCAGTACTTC
TRBV10-1,TRBJ2-3,NA,once,CASSESRDFTDTQYF,TGCGCCAGCAGTGAGTCTCGGGACTTCACAGATACGCAGTATTTT
TRBV28,TRBJ1-5,NA,few,CASSSYQPQHF,TGTGCCAGCAGTTCCTATCAGCCCCAGCATTTT
TRBV5-6,TRBJ2-3,TRBD1,NA,CASSFGTGLLADTQYF,TGTGCCAGCAGCTTCGGGACAGGGCTTCTTGCAGATACGCAGTATTTT
TRBV27,TRBJ2-3,TRBD1,NA,CASSLTGGNTDTQYF,TGTGCCAGCAGTTTAACAGGGGGCAACACAGATACGCAGTATTTT
TRBV7-6,TRBJ2-2,NA,NA,CASSFTIGDTGELFF,TGTGCCAGCAGCTTCACCATAGGGGACACCGGGGAGCTGTTTTTT
TRBV9,TRBJ1-4,TRBD1,NA,CASSPGGGGTFEKLFF,TGTGCCAGCAGCCCAGGGGGCGGAGGTACTTTTGAAAAACTGTTTTTT
TRBV7-3,TRBJ2-2,NA,NA,CASSLSSPGELFF,TGTGCCAGCAGCTTATCTTCTCCCGGGGAGCTGTTTTTT
TRBV5-6,TRBJ2-7,NA,few,CASSEQGEQYF,TGTGCCAGCAGCGAGCAGGGCGAGCAGTACTTC
TRBV13,TRBJ2-2,NA,few,CASSLATRGELFF,TGTGCCAGCAGCTTAGCCACAAGGGGGGAGCTGTTTTTT
TRBV29-1,TRBJ2-7,NA,NA,CSVEEAGHYEQYF,TGCAGCGTTGAAGAGGCGGGCCACTACGAGCAGTACTTC
TRBV28,TRBJ1-1,NA,NA,CASELNTEAFF,TGTGCCAGCGAACTAAACACTGAAGCTTTCTTT
TRBV4-2,TRBJ1-5,NA,few,CASSPSLTTVHSNQPQHF,TGTGCCAGCAGCCCATCACTCACTACGGTTCATAGCAATCAGCCCCAGCATTTT
TRBV27,TRBJ2-2,NA,few,CASSWTVNTGELFF,TGTGCCAGCAGTTGGACGGTGAACACCGGGGAGCTGTTTTTT
TRBV4-1,TRBJ1-2,NA,NA,CASSQSRGLNYGYTF,TGCGCCAGCAGCCAGTCGCGGGGGCTGAACTATGGCTACACCTTC
TRBV7-8,TRBJ1-2,TRBD1,NA,CASSSGTGGYTF,TGTGCCAGCAGTTCCGGGACAGGGGGCTACACCTTC